Listed here are 8 T cell receptor beta chains from one sample, sequenced in a study of blood T cell repertoires in COVID-19. Measured with immunoSEQ multiplex PCR; TCRdb has only the in-frame clones, and not every one. The sample consists of roughly 280,000 clones, about 88% of them appearing once. The material sequenced was PBMCs or T cells enriched from blood (not recorded which). These receptors were collected from a woman between 50 and 59 years old who had recovered from COVID-19.

The rearrangement uses TRBV29-1 and TRBJ2-3, with 10 bases lining up with TRBD2. V lost 7 bases and J lost 0; bases outside the gene matches: 16. Germline lookup yields CDR1 SQVTM and CDR2 ANQGSEA. The CDR3 runs to 18 residues. The chain's CDR3 is CSAQASGSLGLSTDTQYF. The CDR3 DNA follows: TGCAGCGCCCAGGCTAGCGGGAGCCTAGGGCTTAGCACAGATACGCAGTATTTT.

Notes on this clone: Additional DNA sequences in this sample encode the identical CDR3. This sequence joins TRBV28 and TRBJ2-7, with TRBD2 matching over 12 bases. J gave up 3 bases and V 9 bases, and 3 bases lay outside the gene matches. The CDR3 totals 13 residues. The germline gives CDR1 MDHEN, CDR2 SYDVKM. CDR3 protein: CASRTSGIYEQYF. CDR3 nucleotides: TGTGCCAGTAGGACTAGCGGGATCTACGAGCAGTACTTC.

The chain has TRBV5-1 and TRBJ2-3; tentatively, D is TRBD2 (5 bases). The germline CDR1 and CDR2 sequences are SGHRS and YFSETQ. This CDR3 is built from 15 residues. The germline V and J ends were trimmed by 6 bases and 2 bases, with 16 bases remaining between them. The CDR3 DNA sequence: TGCGCCAGCACTCCGCGTCCGGGAACCACAGATACGCAGTATTTT. This translates into CASTPRPGTTDTQYF.

This chain uses TRBV5-1 with TRBJ2-2; 8 bases map to TRBD1. The germline CDR1 and CDR2 sequences are SGHRS and YFSETQ. Unmatched junction bases numbered 7, after V lost 4 bases and J lost 5 bases. CDR3 length: 15 residues. The CDR3 bases are TGCGCCAGCAGCCAAGACAGGGGTGGTACCGGGGAGCTGTTTTTT. It specifies CASSQDRGGTGELFF.

The V gene is TRBV6-6, the J gene TRBJ1-1, with 8 bases identical to TRBD1. The CDR3 totals 15 residues. Trimming at V came to 5 bases and at J to 5 bases, leaving 10 bases not matched to a gene. CDR1 is MNHNY, CDR2 SVGAGI, per germline (reference sequence). The CDR3 DNA reads TGTGCCAGCAGTAAAGACAGGGGTGGTGTGACTGAAGCTTTCTTT. Protein sequence: CASSKDRGGVTEAFF.

V usage is TRBV2 and J usage is TRBJ1-1; 9 bases are a match to TRBD1. CDR3 length equals 16 residues. V dropped 2 bases and J dropped 4; count of bases not matched to a gene: 8. Germline values: CDR1 SNHLY, CDR2 FYNNEI. The CDR3 nucleotides are TGTGCCAGCAGTGAATTGGGACAGGGCGGAGGCACTGAAGCTTTCTTT. It translates to CASSELGQGGGTEAFF.

This clone has only one observation. The V gene is TRBV15, the J gene TRBJ2-7; possible D gene TRBD2, 5 bases. The CDR3 is 15 residues long. With 2 bases removed from V and 6 bases from J, the gap between germline ends came to 17 bases. Germline-derived CDR1 and CDR2 are LNHNV and YYDKDF (reference sequence). CDR3 protein: CATSRSRTGNAEQYF. As DNA, the CDR3 is TGTGCCACCAGCAGATCCAGGACGGGGAATGCCGAGCAGTACTTC.

The chain employs TRBV23-1 and TRBJ1-1; D is possibly TRBD1 (5 bases). TRBV23-1 is an open reading frame whose function is uncertain. CDR3 length equals 15 residues. The V gene lost 4 bases and the J gene lost 1 base, with 13 bases spanning the gap. The CDR3 is CASSRGGRRNTEAFF. Here the CDR3 DNA reads TGCGCCAGCAGTCGGGGGGGACGGAGGAACACTGAAGCTTTCTTT.